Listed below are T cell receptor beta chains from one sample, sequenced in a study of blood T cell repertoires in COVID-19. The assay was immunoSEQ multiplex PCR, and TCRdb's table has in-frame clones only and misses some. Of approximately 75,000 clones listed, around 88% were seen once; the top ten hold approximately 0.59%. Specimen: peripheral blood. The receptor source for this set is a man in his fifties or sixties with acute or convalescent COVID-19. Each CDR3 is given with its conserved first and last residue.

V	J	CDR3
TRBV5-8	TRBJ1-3	CACFRRDRGSLAGNTIYF
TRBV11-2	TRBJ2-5	CASSLGAAQETQYF
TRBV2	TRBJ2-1	CASSGRLAGINEQFF
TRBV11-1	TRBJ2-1	CASSFDREVYNEQFF
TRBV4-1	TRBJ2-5	CASSQARPSGGEETQYF
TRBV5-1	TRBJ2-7	CASSYSGGASYEQYF
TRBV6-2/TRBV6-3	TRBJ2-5	CASSHRAGVPSQETQYF
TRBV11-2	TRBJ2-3	CASSLSSGGTDTQYF
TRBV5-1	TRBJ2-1	CASSITSGGVYEQFF
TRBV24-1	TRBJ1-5	CATGRAGDNQPQHF
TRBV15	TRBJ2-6	CATSPEATGANVLTF
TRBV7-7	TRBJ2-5	CASSPDRQETQYF
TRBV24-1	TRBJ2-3	CATKLGDTQYF
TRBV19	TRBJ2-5	CASRRFPGHDQETQYF
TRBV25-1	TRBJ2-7	CASSGGQGSPEQYF
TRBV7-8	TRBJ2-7	CASSFSDYLYEQYF
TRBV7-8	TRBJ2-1	CATHEAGGSYNEQFF